What follows describes a single T cell receptor (beta chain). The clone's antigen remains unknown. Nothing much larger sits one base from this clone, and base qualities are not available. Each PCR received spiked-in synthetic TCR analog templates so that absolute template abundance could be estimated from read counts. TCRbeta CDR3 regions were amplified from genomic DNA with bias-controlled V and J gene primers using the immunoSEQ assay. Sequencing of rearranged TCRbeta segments was done at approximately 20X coverage. The paper's data handling went like this. Clustering was used to correct sequencing errors, and CDR3s were annotated against IMGT to assign V, D and J genes. Only productive TCRbeta rearrangements were used in downstream analyses, excluding out-of-frame or stop-codon sequences. To compute clonality, Shannon entropy was normalized by the log of the number of unique productive sequences and then subtracted from one. Fisher's exact test with Benjamini-Hochberg correction, using a cutoff of adjusted p below 0.01, was how clones that differed between time points or between blood and tumor were identified. Drawn from immuneACCESS, this table holds only the in-frame rearrangements with V and J called that TCRdb kept. Clones are partly lost; checked studies trace under half to an unresolved V gene and leave the rest unexplained. V, J and clone size were drawn from that table, and D and trimming were deduced from the DNA. Here the sample has roughly 50,000 clones; around 86% occur a single time. More than 15% of the sample is in the top ten clones.

This record belongs to a study of PD-L1 blockade in urothelial cancer (dated by TCRdb to the late 2010s). Regarding the research as a whole: Therapy was started at some point between 2013 and 2015 for all patients, and atezolizumab 1,200 mg was administered intravenously every 3 weeks. Blood samples were analyzed at 3 weeks after treatment start (second dose) and at 6 weeks after treatment start. In the same patients who had TCR sequencing, pretreatment tumors also underwent whole exome sequencing and RNA sequencing. An exploratory multi-omic analysis was conducted of the somatic, immune and clinical correlates of response to PD-L1 blockade with atezolizumab in urothelial cancer. An ECOG performance status of 0 or 1 was recorded for the patients, and 0 to 3 prior chemotherapy regimens had been received by the patients. Roughly 10 patients achieved durable clinical benefit and 20 did not. Around 30 patients had pretreatment blood TCR-seq, some 25 had at least one posttreatment blood collection, and some 25 had tumor TCR-seq. Progression-free survival longer than 6 months counted as durable clinical benefit, and TCR features were additionally tested against both progression-free and overall survival. TCR sequencing covered pretreatment tumor samples and matched, serially collected peripheral blood taken before and after atezolizumab treatment. About 90% of the 29 patients were identified as males with urothelial cancer of bladder origin, and a prior smoking history was reported by 18 of 29 patients. Blood samples gave median yields of 141,255 T cells and some 84,000 unique TCRs, along with a median clonality of around 0.08. Study-wide conclusions, independent of this receptor: Because the sample size was small (n ≈ 30) and many exploratory analyses were performed, the results are intended to be hypothesis-generating. Patients with durable benefit showed greater expansion of tumor-associated TCR clones in peripheral blood 3 weeks after starting treatment (n ≈ 21, p = 0.022). Improved progression-free and overall survival was found to be associated with pretreatment peripheral blood TCR clonality below the median.

The time point label, as the study defines it: pretreatment peripheral blood. A cohort of some 29 patients with locally advanced or metastatic urothelial carcinoma, treated at Memorial Sloan Kettering on a trial protocol, was included. Peripheral blood mononuclear cells were collected from each patient pretreatment and during treatment, giving between 1 and 8 total time points per patient. The Qiagen DNeasy Blood extraction kit was used to purify genomic DNA from total PBMCs and tumor samples. PBMCs were collected pretreatment and during treatment, and were isolated and stored as previously described. This TCR derives from a man between 65 and 80 years old with urothelial cancer. The source was PBMCs, collected around atezolizumab (anti-PD-L1) treatment.

The DNA sequence follows: TGTGCCAGCAGCCATTATGCCGGGACAGGGGGGAACACCGGGGAGCTGTTTTTT. Translated, this is CASSHYAGTGGNTGELFF. Recombination joined TRBV14 with TRBJ2-2; 11 bases in between match TRBD1. The germline V gene gives CDR1 as SGHDN and CDR2 as FVKESK. CDR3 length: 18 amino acids, cysteine to phenylalanine. Solely the CDR3 DNA is kept, with 54 bases framed from the first base. V is trimmed back by 3 bases and J by 1 base, and the junction contains 7 bases that no gene match accounts for.